This TCR beta chain was observed in a study of CD8 T cells in ankylosing spondylitis. Study-level results: What seemed typical of ankylosing spondylitis blood was a TCR beta motif built from several highly homologous variants.

CDR3 length: 16 amino acids. CDR1 and CDR2 from the germline V gene are MNHEY and SMNVEV (reference sequence). About this clonotype itself: The target antigen is unknown. A much larger clone lies one base from this, so it may be a read error.

Preparation of TCR beta libraries was done by quantitative 5'-RACE with molecular barcodes. Via MiXCR, TCRdb re-called the 5' RACE reads, giving one row per CDR3 protein. The data hold 450,000 to 550,000 distinct CDR3 sequences, with 5.3% observed a single time. Source material: blood, either unsorted or a sorted T cell fraction (not recorded which). This chain uses TRBV27 with TRBJ1-6, with TRBD1 matching over 8 bases. The clonotype originates from a male donor with ankylosing spondylitis. The DNA for the CDR3 is TGTGGCAGCAGTCCGACAGGGGTCCGCTTTAATTCACCCCTCCACTTT. This translates into CGSSPTGVRFNSPLHF.